This TCR beta chain is from a study of blood T cell repertoires in COVID-19. Trimming took 7 bases from V and 1 from J, leaving 16 bases between them. The CDR3 is made up of 15 amino acids. Germline CDR1 is LNHNV and CDR2 is YYDKDF (reference sequence). Assay used: immunoSEQ multiplex PCR; TCRdb lists only in-frame clones, some missing. In the table there are 200,000 to 250,000 clones, roughly 80% of which are singletons. Material for sequencing was peripheral blood. This TCR came from a woman in her 70s with acute or convalescent COVID-19. The chain is built from TRBV15 and TRBJ2-5; a weak D match, TRBD1 (6 bases). The CDR3 spells CATNRDGTFQETQYF. The CDR3 DNA is TGTGCCACCAACAGGGACGGGACATTCCAAGAGACCCAGTACTTC. Variable domain in full (rest from reference TRBV15 and TRBJ2-5): DAMVIQNPRYQVTQFGKPVTLSCSQTLNHNVMYWYQQKSSQAPKLLFHYYDKDFNNEADTPDNFQSRRPNTSFCFLDIRSPGLGDTAMYLCATNRDGTFQETQYFGPGTRLLVL.